This is a list of T cell receptor beta chains from one sample in a study of OX40 agonist ivuxolimab in advanced cancers. Clones were read by immunoSEQ multiplex PCR, and TCRdb kept only the in-frame ones, dropping some. The table lists tens of thousands of clones, 65% to 90% of them singletons. The source was CD4+ or CD8+ T cells sorted from blood, collected in a trial of the OX40 agonist ivuxolimab. The receptors come from an adult with an advanced solid tumor such as melanoma, head and neck, liver or kidney cancer. CDR3s include the opening cysteine and the closing phenylalanine or tryptophan. Each record gives: V gene, D gene, J gene, clone size, CDR3 protein, CDR3 DNA. The D gene is left open where the match is weak. Some rows have no size entry. The others give once, few or many, or a class for an expanded clone.

V: TRBV30
D: TRBD1
J: TRBJ2-7
size: -
CDR3: CAWSLNDRGFYEQYF
DNA: TGTGCCTGGAGTTTAAACGACAGGGGATTTTACGAGCAGTACTTC

V: TRBV19
D: TRBD1
J: TRBJ1-2
size: once
CDR3: CASSTDRAWGGYTF
DNA: TGTGCCAGTAGTACGGACAGGGCCTGGGGAGGCTACACCTTC

V: TRBV4-1
D: -
J: TRBJ2-2
size: -
CDR3: CATRLTENTGELFF
DNA: TGCGCCACCCGACTAACCGAGAACACCGGGGAGCTGTTTTTT

V: TRBV4-1
D: TRBD2
J: TRBJ2-1
size: -
CDR3: CASSQVGTSGNEQFF
DNA: TGCGCCAGCAGCCAAGTTGGGACTAGCGGTAATGAGCAGTTCTTC

V: TRBV7-2
D: -
J: TRBJ1-3
size: once
CDR3: CASSLAMGGGNTIYF
DNA: TGTGCCAGCAGCTTAGCGATGGGGGGAGGAAACACCATATATTTT

V: TRBV5-6
D: -
J: TRBJ1-2
size: -
CDR3: CASSLGYGYTF
DNA: TGTGCCAGCAGCTTGGGGTATGGCTACACCTTC

V: TRBV4-1
D: TRBD1
J: TRBJ1-2
size: -
CDR3: CASSQETSGTGPYGGYTF
DNA: TGCGCCAGCAGCCAAGAAACCTCCGGGACAGGTCCATATGGTGGCTACACCTTC

V: TRBV9
D: TRBD2
J: TRBJ2-1
size: -
CDR3: CASSVAGLANEQFF
DNA: TGTGCCAGCAGCGTAGCAGGACTAGCGAATGAGCAGTTCTTC

V: TRBV7-9
D: -
J: TRBJ1-2
size: -
CDR3: CASSFPGFHGYTF
DNA: TGTGCCAGCAGCTTTCCAGGGTTTCATGGCTACACCTTC

V: TRBV4-2
D: -
J: TRBJ1-2
size: few
CDR3: CASSQAGEYGYTF
DNA: TGTGCCAGCAGCCAAGCAGGGGAATATGGCTACACCTTC

V: TRBV27
D: TRBD1
J: TRBJ2-6
size: -
CDR3: CASRQGSGANVLTF
DNA: TGTGCCAGCAGACAGGGGAGCGGGGCCAACGTCCTGACTTTC

V: TRBV5-6
D: -
J: TRBJ2-1
size: -
CDR3: CASSSARRGSFYNEQFF
DNA: TGTGCCAGCAGCTCAGCCCGCAGAGGATCCTTCTACAATGAGCAGTTCTTC

V: TRBV2
D: -
J: TRBJ1-6
size: -
CDR3: CASRSNTNNSPLHF
DNA: TGTGCCAGCAGATCTAACACCAATAATTCACCCCTCCACTTT

V: TRBV2
D: TRBD2
J: TRBJ2-1
size: -
CDR3: CASTFASGGPYNEQFF
DNA: TGTGCCAGCACGTTTGCTAGCGGGGGACCCTACAATGAGCAGTTCTTC

V: TRBV6-1
D: -
J: TRBJ2-1
size: -
CDR3: CASSASSSSYNEQFF
DNA: TGTGCCAGCAGTGCCTCTAGTAGCTCCTACAATGAGCAGTTCTTC

V: TRBV5-1
D: TRBD2
J: TRBJ2-7
size: -
CDR3: CASRLDGGNYEQYF
DNA: TGCGCCAGCCGTCTCGACGGGGGGAATTACGAGCAGTACTTC

V: TRBV6-1
D: -
J: TRBJ1-3
size: few
CDR3: CASSERVFGNTIYF
DNA: TGTGCCAGCTCGGAGAGGGTCTTCGGAAACACCATATATTTT

V: TRBV18
D: -
J: TRBJ2-5
size: -
CDR3: CASSPHSQETQYF
DNA: TGTGCCAGCTCCCCTCACTCACAAGAGACCCAGTACTTC

V: TRBV28
D: TRBD2
J: TRBJ2-3
size: few
CDR3: CASSLQRGGIRTQYF
DNA: TGTGCCAGCAGTTTACAGCGGGGGGGCATTCGTACGCAGTATTTT

V: TRBV5-4
D: -
J: TRBJ2-3
size: -
CDR3: CASSLVGAESTDTQYF
DNA: TGTGCCAGCAGCTTGGTGGGGGCAGAAAGCACAGATACGCAGTATTTT

V: TRBV19
D: -
J: TRBJ2-2
size: once
CDR3: CASSISLGASNTGELFF
DNA: TGTGCCAGTAGTATAAGTTTAGGGGCATCGAACACCGGGGAGCTGTTTTTT

V: TRBV18
D: TRBD1
J: TRBJ2-7
size: -
CDR3: CASSPPNYEDRVPYEQYF
DNA: TGTGCCAGCTCACCACCAAATTACGAAGACAGGGTACCTTACGAGCAGTACTTC

V: TRBV5-4
D: -
J: TRBJ2-1
size: -
CDR3: CASSLGQPLSSYNEQFF
DNA: TGTGCCAGCAGCTTGGGACAGCCACTTAGCTCCTACAATGAGCAGTTCTTC

V: TRBV6-6
D: -
J: TRBJ1-2
size: once
CDR3: CASRDPRFRGYTF
DNA: TGTGCCAGCCGTGACCCCCGTTTCAGGGGCTACACCTTC

V: TRBV18
D: -
J: TRBJ1-5
size: -
CDR3: CASSLRQRNQPQHF
DNA: TGTGCCAGCTCATTAAGACAGCGCAATCAGCCCCAGCATTTT